This is a list of T cell receptor beta chains from one sample in a study of shared clonotypes between healthy human individuals. Libraries were prepared by immunoSEQ multiplex PCR; TCRdb keeps only in-frame clonotypes and omits some of them. The table shows 2 million to 2.5 million clones, with 90% to 96% occurring only once. What was sequenced was naive CD4+ T cells sorted from blood. Receptor source: a man between 18 and 29 years old in good health. Both conserved end residues are part of each CDR3. The D gene is left open where the match is weak. Some rows have no size entry. The others give once, few or many, or a class for an expanded clone.

J gene | clone size | D gene | V gene | CDR3 protein | CDR3 DNA
TRBJ2-7 | many | - | TRBV5-1 | CASSLEYEQYF | TGCGCCAGCAGCTTGGAATACGAGCAGTACTTC
TRBJ2-3 | - | TRBD2 | TRBV6-1 | CASSLLTSGVDTQYF | TGTGCCAGCAGTTTGTTGACTAGCGGGGTAGATACGCAGTATTTT
TRBJ2-3 | - | - | TRBV10-3 | CAISESLGAGDTQYF | TGTGCCATCAGTGAGTCCTTGGGGGCGGGGGATACGCAGTATTTT
TRBJ2-1 | - | TRBD1 | TRBV2 | CASRPGTGENEQFF | TGTGCCAGCAGACCCGGAACAGGGGAGAATGAGCAGTTCTTC
TRBJ2-7 | - | TRBD1 | TRBV11-2 | CASSLEGTGVFF | TGTGCCAGCAGCTTAGAAGGGACAGGCGTATTCTTC
TRBJ1-1 | - | - | TRBV27 | CASRRGVGTEAFF | TGTGCCAGCAGACGGGGGGTGGGCACTGAAGCTTTCTTT
TRBJ1-6 | - | TRBD1 | TRBV9 | CASSVGTGGSSPLHF | TGTGCCAGCAGCGTAGGCACAGGGGGAAGTTCACCCCTCCACTTT
TRBJ2-5 | - | - | TRBV7-3 | CASSRGLQETQYF | TGTGCCAGCAGCCGCGGACTACAAGAGACCCAGTACTTC
TRBJ2-1 | - | TRBD2 | TRBV7-9 | CASSFASGLLNEQFF | TGTGCCAGCAGCTTCGCTAGCGGTCTCCTCAATGAGCAGTTCTTC
TRBJ2-7 | - | - | TRBV5-1 | CASSLVQSYEQYF | TGCGCCAGCAGCTTGGTTCAGTCCTACGAGCAGTACTTC
TRBJ1-3 | - | - | TRBV18 | CASSPQGVISGNTIYF | TGTGCCAGCTCACCACAGGGGGTGATCTCTGGAAACACCATATATTTT
TRBJ1-6 | - | - | TRBV5-8 | CASSPGALFPLHF | TGTGCCAGCAGCCCAGGAGCGCTCTTCCCCCTCCACTTT
TRBJ1-1 | - | - | TRBV5-1 | CASSLRLGTEAFF | TGCGCCAGCAGCCTCCGGTTAGGCACTGAAGCTTTCTTT
TRBJ1-4 | - | - | TRBV2 | CASSDVSRNIPSDEKLFF | TGTGCCAGCAGTGATGTCAGCCGGAATATCCCGAGCGATGAAAAACTGTTTTTT
TRBJ2-2 | - | - | TRBV15 | CATSRRAGELFF | TGTGCCACCAGCAGAAGGGCCGGGGAGCTGTTTTTT
TRBJ2-1 | - | TRBD1 | TRBV5-1 | CASSFDRAGGNEQFF | TGCGCCAGCAGCTTTGACAGGGCGGGTGGCAATGAGCAGTTCTTC
TRBJ2-7 | once | - | TRBV6-5 | CASSYSADSYEQYF | TGTGCCAGCAGTTACTCCGCAGACTCCTACGAGCAGTACTTC
TRBJ2-2 | - | - | TRBV5-4 | CASSLYTGELFF | TGTGCCAGCAGCCTATACACCGGGGAGCTGTTTTTT
TRBJ1-5 | - | - | TRBV30 | CAWSSRGLNQPQHF | TGTGCCTGGAGTTCCAGAGGATTAAATCAGCCCCAGCATTTT
TRBJ2-5 | - | - | TRBV18 | CASSLSSGETQYF | TGTGCCAGCTCCCTTTCCAGCGGGGAGACCCAGTACTTC
TRBJ1-2 | once | - | TRBV10-3 | CAIKLGAFGYTF | TGTGCCATCAAGTTGGGAGCCTTCGGCTACACCTTC
TRBJ2-7 | - | TRBD2 | TRBV5-8 | CASSLRLALAYEQYF | TGTGCCAGCTCGCTACGACTAGCCCTAGCCTACGAGCAGTACTTC
TRBJ1-1 | - | - | TRBV30 | CAWSSSRTEAFF | TGTGCCTGGAGTTCCAGTAGGACTGAAGCTTTCTTT
TRBJ2-1 | - | TRBD2 | TRBV5-1 | CASSSLAGGLHNEQFF | TGCGCCAGCAGCTCATTAGCGGGAGGGCTCCACAATGAGCAGTTCTTC
TRBJ2-3 | - | TRBD1 | TRBV18 | CASSQGQAPDTQYF | TGTGCCAGCTCACAAGGACAGGCCCCAGATACGCAGTATTTT
TRBJ2-4 | - | - | TRBV29-1 | CSVESGGIQYF | TGCAGCGTTGAGTCAGGAGGCATTCAGTACTTC
TRBJ1-2 | - | - | TRBV28 | CASSPVDGSNYGYTF | TGTGCCAGCAGCCCTGTCGACGGCTCGAACTATGGCTACACCTTC
TRBJ2-1 | - | TRBD2 | TRBV5-6 | CASSLEASGSYNEQFF | TGTGCCAGCAGCTTGGAGGCTAGCGGGTCCTACAATGAGCAGTTCTTC
TRBJ1-2 | - | - | TRBV28 | CASSIRYGYTF | TGTGCCAGCAGTATCCGTTATGGCTACACCTTC
TRBJ2-5 | - | - | TRBV27 | CASSLGAGLETQYF | TGTGCCAGCAGTTTAGGGGCCGGCCTCGAGACCCAGTACTTC
TRBJ2-3 | - | - | TRBV11-2 | CASSRQPRTDTQYF | TGTGCCAGCAGCCGACAACCACGCACAGATACGCAGTATTTT
TRBJ1-2 | - | - | TRBV18 | CASSPLGTDSNYGYTF | TGTGCCAGCTCACCACTTGGGACGGATTCTAACTATGGCTACACCTTC
TRBJ2-3 | - | - | TRBV7-2 | CASSLVLFADTQYF | TGTGCCAGCAGCTTAGTCCTCTTTGCAGATACGCAGTATTTT
TRBJ2-2 | once | TRBD2 | TRBV19 | CASSPRELAGGELFF | TGTGCCAGTAGTCCGAGGGAACTAGCGGGCGGGGAGCTGTTTTTT
TRBJ2-7 | - | TRBD1 | TRBV6-1 | CASSREGQQYEQYF | TGTGCCAGCAGCCGAGAGGGACAGCAATACGAGCAGTACTTC
TRBJ2-2 | - | TRBD2 | TRBV6-1 | CASRGGQHTGELFF | TGTGCCAGCCGGGGGGGGCAGCACACCGGGGAGCTGTTTTTT
TRBJ2-7 | - | TRBD2 | TRBV6-5 | CASSYPGGSYEQYF | TGTGCCAGCAGTTACCCGGGGGGGTCCTACGAGCAGTACTTC
TRBJ2-1 | - | TRBD2 | TRBV7-9 | CASSLMTSGARSSYNEQFF | TGTGCCAGCAGCTTGATGACTAGCGGGGCCAGGAGCTCCTACAATGAGCAGTTCTTC
TRBJ2-2 | - | - | TRBV7-7 | CASTPFGATTGELFF | TGTGCTAGCACCCCCTTCGGGGCGACGACCGGGGAGCTGTTTTTT
TRBJ1-4 | - | - | TRBV30 | CAWSGQGNEKLFF | TGTGCCTGGAGTGGCCAGGGTAATGAAAAACTGTTTTTT
TRBJ1-1 | - | - | TRBV28 | CASSLNRGAAFF | TGTGCCAGCAGTTTAAATCGGGGGGCAGCTTTCTTT
TRBJ2-7 | - | TRBD2 | TRBV7-2 | CASSSRLAGGPSREQYF | TGTGCCAGCAGCTCGAGACTAGCGGGAGGGCCTAGCCGGGAGCAGTACTTC
TRBJ1-3 | - | - | TRBV15 | CATSRDKRESIYF | TGTGCCACCAGCAGAGACAAGAGGGAATCCATATATTTT
TRBJ2-2 | - | - | TRBV18 | CASSPPQVGTGELFF | TGTGCCAGCTCACCACCACAGGTTGGGACCGGGGAGCTGTTTTTT
TRBJ1-1 | - | - | TRBV18 | CASSQGMNTEAFF | TGTGCCAGCTCACAGGGGATGAACACTGAAGCTTTCTTT
TRBJ1-4 | - | - | TRBV7-9 | CASSSEGGYEKLFF | TGTGCCAGCAGCTCGGAGGGTGGGTACGAAAAACTGTTTTTT
TRBJ2-6 | - | TRBD1 | TRBV30 | CAWRGDRSLAGANVLTF | TGTGCCTGGAGAGGGGACAGGTCCCTCGCTGGGGCCAACGTCCTGACTTTC
TRBJ2-1 | - | TRBD2 | TRBV19 | CASSIGLAGGQEQFF | TGTGCCAGTAGTATCGGACTAGCGGGGGGACAGGAGCAGTTCTTC
TRBJ2-7 | once | TRBD1 | TRBV7-8 | CASTPRTGFGEQYF | TGTGCCAGCACCCCACGGACAGGGTTCGGCGAGCAGTACTTC
TRBJ2-5 | - | - | TRBV10-2 | CASSVRWEETQYF | TGCGCCAGCAGTGTTAGGTGGGAAGAGACCCAGTACTTC
TRBJ2-7 | - | TRBD1 | TRBV6-6 | CASSWGQGASEQYF | TGTGCCAGCAGTTGGGGACAGGGGGCCAGCGAGCAGTACTTC
TRBJ2-7 | - | - | TRBV6-5 | CASSYSNSRGEQYF | TGTGCCAGCAGTTACTCAAATTCGAGGGGCGAGCAGTACTTC
TRBJ1-1 | - | - | TRBV18 | CASSPLGTTEAFF | TGTGCCAGCTCACCACTGGGGACCACTGAAGCTTTCTTT
TRBJ2-5 | - | - | TRBV29-1 | CSVESYQETQYF | TGCAGCGTTGAATCCTATCAAGAGACCCAGTACTTC